This T cell receptor (beta chain) was recorded in a study of CD8+CD57+ T cells in acquired aplastic anemia. TCR beta VDJ and CDR3 profiles were obtained from a genomic DNA template. TCRdb reprocessed the reads with MiXCR, giving one entry per CDR3 protein. The sample includes 150,000 to 200,000 distinct CDR3 sequences, 64% of them seen just once. Study findings and constraints: The study found no significant CD8+ Simpson's diversity difference between patients and controls. Patients had fewer than 35 CD8+ CDR3 sequences in common with controls (the shared set).

On this clonotype: Antigen unknown.

V lost 5 bases and J 3 bases, leaving 18 bases between the germline ends. Germline values: CDR1 LGHNA, CDR2 YNFKEQ. The CDR3 length is 16 residues. The sequenced sample was sorted CD4+, CD8+, or CD8+CD57+ T cells (not recorded which) from PBMCs. The genes are TRBV4-2 and TRBJ2-3; possibly TRBD2 for D (6 bases). The sequence was obtained from a human donor with severe aplastic anemia or a healthy control (not recorded which). For the CDR3, the DNA is TGTGCCAGCAGCGAAGGGTTTAGCGGAGGGACAGATACGCAGTATTTT. It yields the protein CASSEGFSGGTDTQYF.